One sample yielded the 29 T cell receptor beta chains listed below, sequenced in a study of T cell responses to AZD1222 COVID-19 vaccine. Some clones are missing from TCRdb's copy, which holds only in-frame ones; the method was immunoSEQ multiplex PCR. The table lists around 100,000 clones, more than 85% of them singletons. This material consisted of peripheral blood, taken on day 0 of AZD1222 vaccination. These receptors were collected from an adult in good health.

The chain's CDR3 is CASSDLPDGFSYEQYF. The CDR3 DNA follows: TGTGCCAGCAGTGACCTCCCGGACGGGTTCTCCTACGAGCAGTACTTC. The chain combines TRBV25-1 with TRBJ2-7; no firm D call. With 3 bases removed from V and 0 bases from J, the gap between germline ends came to 15 bases. Germline CDR1 reads MGHDK; CDR2 reads SYGVNS. This CDR3 spans 16 amino acids.

This clone was picked up one time. The rearrangement links TRBV5-1 to TRBJ1-6; D is undetermined. Trimming left V 0 bases short and J 10 bases short, with 8 bases between. The CDR3 is 13 amino acids. CDR1 and CDR2 (germline): SGHRS, YFSETQ. This chain's CDR3 is CASSLEPESPLHF. DNA for the CDR3: TGCGCCAGCAGCTTGGAACCAGAATCACCCCTCCACTTT.

This sequence joins TRBV11-3 and TRBJ1-3, with TRBD1 as a possible D gene (6 bases). V lost 5 bases and J lost 1, with 12 bases in between. The CDR3 length is 15 residues. Germline CDR1 is SGHNT and CDR2 is YENEEA. The CDR3 DNA is TGTGCCAGCAGCCGGCTGACAGGTTCTGGAAACACCATATATTTT. Translated: CASSRLTGSGNTIYF.

The rearrangement links TRBV19 to TRBJ2-1; 15 bases are shared with TRBD2. CDR1 is LNHDA, CDR2 SQIVND, per germline (reference sequence). Losses at the gene ends were 6 bases for V and 2 bases for J; bases not matched to a gene: 5. There are 17 residues in the CDR3. The CDR3 loop is CASSMGLAGGPYNEQFF. The DNA for the CDR3 is TGTGCCAGTAGCATGGGACTAGCGGGAGGCCCCTACAATGAGCAGTTCTTC.

J is TRBJ1-2 and V is TRBV19; 9 positions match TRBD1. The CDR3 is 13 amino acids. The germline CDR1 and CDR2 sequences are LNHDA and SQIVND (reference sequence). V trimming: 9 bases; J trimming: 5 bases; junction bases outside the gene matches: 7. In DNA, the CDR3 is TGTGCCAGCCGGCGGACAGGGGAGTATGGCTACACCTTC. As protein: CASRRTGEYGYTF.

The V gene is TRBV11-3, the J gene TRBJ2-5, with 10 bases that match TRBD1. The CDR3 extends over 16 amino acids. V lost 3 bases, J lost 2 bases, and 6 bases stayed unmatched. CDR1 SGHNT and CDR2 YENEEA come from the germline V gene. The CDR3 protein is CASSFRTGGSQETQYF. In DNA form, the CDR3 reads TGTGCCAGCAGCTTCCGGACAGGGGGTAGTCAAGAGACCCAGTACTTC.

There are a few counts of this clone. CDR3 region: CASSRGDAAQNSPLHF. As DNA, the CDR3 is TGTGCCAGCTCCCGCGGTGATGCAGCCCAGAATTCACCCCTCCACTTT. J is TRBJ1-6 and V is TRBV18; D gene uncertain. The CDR3 is 16 residues long. Germline V gives CDR1 KGHSH, CDR2 LQKENI. The V end lost 6 bases, the J end lost 7 bases, and 19 bases lay between the germline ends. The full variable domain, in which reference TRBV18 and TRBJ1-6 provide the parts outside the CDR3, is NAGVMQNPRHLVRRRGQEARLRCSPMKGHSHVYWYRQLPEEGLKFMVYLQKENIIDESGMPKERFSAEFPKEGPSILRIQQVVRGDSAAYFCASSRGDAAQNSPLHFGNGTRLTVT.

The chain combines TRBV28 with TRBJ2-6; D is undetermined. Per germline, CDR1 MDHEN and CDR2 SYDVKM. The CDR3 runs to 15 residues. V lost 4 bases and J 1 base, leaving 8 bases between the germline ends. This CDR3 is CASSSTGSGANVLTF. In DNA, the CDR3 is TGTGCCAGCAGTTCCACGGGTTCTGGGGCCAACGTCCTGACTTTC.

CDR3 protein: CSVEDARQGLGYEQYF. For the CDR3, the DNA is TGCAGCGTTGAAGACGCGAGACAGGGATTAGGCTACGAGCAGTACTTC. The gene calls are TRBV29-1 and TRBJ2-7; 7 bases line up with TRBD1. CDR3 length: 16 residues. CDR1 is SQVTM and CDR2 is ANQGSEA in the germline V gene. The V segment lost 0 bases and the J segment 3 bases; nucleotides outside the gene matches: 11.

The chain carries TRBV3-1 (or the pseudogene TRBV3-2) and TRBJ1-1; D gene uncertain. Germline V gene sequence: CDR1 LGHDT, CDR2 YNNKEL (reference sequence). The CDR3 sequence is 14 residues long. Trimming pared 1 base from V and 6 bases from J, leaving 12 bases between. The CDR3 DNA reads TGTGCCAGCAGCCAAGTTGGAGTGCGGGCTGAAGCTTTCTTT. This gives the protein CASSQVGVRAEAFF.

The V gene is TRBV10-3, the J gene TRBJ1-3, with D uncertain. This CDR3 region has 12 residues. CDR1 is ENHRY, CDR2 SYGVKD, per germline. V lost 3 bases and J 3 bases, leaving 3 bases between the germline ends. The DNA of the CDR3 is TGTGCCATCAGTGATGGTGGAAACACCATATATTTT. Amino acid sequence: CAISDGGNTIYF.

This chain joins TRBV27 and TRBJ2-7, with 8 bases matching TRBD2. Germline loops: CDR1 MNHEY, CDR2 SMNVEV (reference sequence). With V trimmed by 2 bases and J by 0 bases, 6 bases remained unmatched. This CDR3 is built from 16 residues. CDR3 sequence reads: CASSLRASGSSYEQYF. The CDR3 DNA reads as TGTGCCAGCAGTTTACGGGCCAGCGGGAGCTCCTACGAGCAGTACTTC.

The gene calls are TRBV5-5 and TRBJ2-5; 10 nucleotides line up with TRBD2. The trim removed 4 bases at V and 4 bases at J, leaving 1 base unmatched. This CDR3 has 13 amino acids. From germline, CDR1 is SGHKS and CDR2 YYEKEE (reference sequence). CDR3: CASSLAGAETQYF. In nucleotides, the CDR3 is TGTGCCAGCAGCCTAGCGGGAGCAGAGACCCAGTACTTC. The full variable domain, rest sourced from reference TRBV5-5 and TRBJ2-5, is DAGVTQSPTHLIKTRGQQVTLRCSPISGHKSVSWYQQVLGQGPQFIFQYYEKEERGRGNFPDRFSARQFPNYSSELNVNALLLGDSALYLCASSLAGAETQYFGPGTRLLVL.

This rearrangement joins TRBV19 to TRBJ2-3, with TRBD2 identical over 11 bases. The trim removed 1 base at V and 5 bases at J, leaving 2 bases unmatched. The germline V gene has CDR1 LNHDA and CDR2 SQIVND (reference sequence). This CDR3 comprises 15 residues. CDR3 DNA: TGTGCCAGTAGTATAGCGCTAGCGGGAGGAGATACGCAGTATTTT. It is translated as CASSIALAGGDTQYF.

About this clone itself: The junction departs from germline at one end; a sequencing error may be responsible. V usage is TRBV2 and J usage is TRBJ1-4; 7 bases fit TRBD1. This CDR3 spans 12 amino acids. Per germline, CDR1 SNHLY and CDR2 FYNNEI. CDR3 nucleotides: TGTGCCAGCAGGGACCACAGGGGTAAATCCCTTTTT. This codes for CASRDHRGKSLF.

This clone has more than one count but fewer than ten. This chain links TRBV18 with TRBJ1-1, with D uncertain. V lost 1 base and J 9 bases, leaving 9 bases between the germline ends. This CDR3 contains 12 residues. CDR1 and CDR2 (germline): KGHSH, LQKENI. The CDR3 bases are TGTGCCAGCTCACCACGGGAAGGAAAAGCTTTCTTT. Residues: CASSPREGKAFF.

V is TRBV9 and J is TRBJ2-2, with D possibly TRBD1 on 5 matching bases. V lost 0 bases to trimming and J lost 4 bases, with 10 bases between them. Germline V CDR1 and CDR2: SGDLS, YYNGEE. This CDR3 spans 15 amino acids. The CDR3 sequence is CASSVVDSFTGELFF. The CDR3 region has the DNA TGTGCCAGCAGCGTAGTAGACAGTTTCACCGGGGAGCTGTTTTTT.

The rearrangement uses TRBV7-6 and TRBJ1-4; weak D call: TRBD1 (5 bases). The CDR3 covers 15 residues. Germline V CDR1 and CDR2: SGHVS, FNYEAQ. V lost 1 base, J lost 8 bases, and 14 bases lay in between. The CDR3: CASSLEDFGGEKLFF. CDR3 DNA: TGTGCCAGCAGCTTAGAGGACTTCGGGGGGGAAAAACTGTTTTTT.

The chain links TRBV7-9 to TRBJ2-7; 7 bases agree with TRBD1. Per germline, CDR1 SEHNR and CDR2 FQNEAQ (reference sequence). J lost 2 bases, V lost 1 base, and 11 bases had no gene match. This CDR3 has 17 amino acids. The CDR3 DNA reads as TGTGCCAGCAGCTTAGTGGCCGGGACAGACGTAACCTACGAGCAGTACTTC. It yields the protein CASSLVAGTDVTYEQYF.

The gene calls are TRBV29-1 and TRBJ2-3; tentatively, D is TRBD2 (6 bases). Germline lookup yields CDR1 SQVTM and CDR2 ANQGSEA. The CDR3 consists of 15 residues. Trimming removed 4 bases at V and 6 bases at J, with 20 bases between. Here the CDR3 reads CSVAGGTGALDTQYF. The CDR3 DNA reads as TGCAGCGTTGCAGGCGGGACCGGAGCGCTGGATACGCAGTATTTT.

The chain has TRBV6-2 or TRBV6-3 and TRBJ2-7; 8 bases map to TRBD2. CDR1 and CDR2 (germline): MNHEY, SVGEGT. After removal of 2 bases from V and 0 bases from J, the junction contained 3 bases not matched to a gene. There are 15 residues in the CDR3. In DNA, the CDR3 is TGTGCCAGCAGTTACCCACTAGCGGCCTCCTACGAGCAGTACTTC. Its translation: CASSYPLAASYEQYF.

The chain employs TRBV5-1 and TRBJ2-2; 12 positions match TRBD2. V gave up 4 bases and J gave up 5 bases; unmatched junction bases: 6. The germline CDR1 and CDR2 sequences are SGHRS and YFSETQ. This CDR3 region has 16 residues. The CDR3 region is CASSAGLAGNTGELFF. The CDR3 nucleotides read TGCGCCAGCAGCGCCGGACTAGCGGGAAATACCGGGGAGCTGTTTTTT.

The J gene is TRBJ1-1, the V gene TRBV27, with 8 bases identical to TRBD1. The CDR3 loop spans 15 amino acids. Germline lookup yields CDR1 MNHEY and CDR2 SMNVEV (reference sequence). V was clipped by 3 bases and J by 2 bases; unmatched bases: 5. CDR3 DNA sequence: TGTGCCAGCAGTTTCGGACAGGGCCTCAACACTGAAGCTTTCTTT. Protein sequence: CASSFGQGLNTEAFF.

V is TRBV9 and J is TRBJ1-2; no definite D call. V shed 0 bases and J shed 7 bases, with 22 bases lying between them. Germline CDR1 SGDLS, CDR2 YYNGEE. The CDR3 runs 17 residues. The CDR3 DNA follows: TGTGCCAGCAGCGTAGGACTTCAGGTTACTCTCGGCGGTGGCTACACCTTC. Residues: CASSVGLQVTLGGGYTF.

This clone was counted once. The V gene is TRBV5-1, the J gene TRBJ1-6, with 8 bases lining up with TRBD1. Trimming took 3 bases from V and 9 from J; bases not matched to a gene: 8. The germline CDR1 and CDR2 sequences are SGHRS and YFSETQ. The CDR3 totals 15 residues. In DNA form, the CDR3 reads TGCGCCAGCAGCTACGGACAGGGTAAGAGTTCACCCCTCCACTTT. Encoded protein: CASSYGQGKSSPLHF.

The genes are TRBV5-8 and TRBJ2-7; no firm D call. The germline CDR1 and CDR2 sequences are SGHTS and YDEGEE. With 0 bases removed from V and 5 bases from J, the gap between germline ends came to 6 bases. This CDR3 contains 12 residues. Here the CDR3 reads CASSLAWNEQYF. The CDR3 DNA reads TGTGCCAGCAGCTTGGCATGGAACGAGCAGTACTTC.

V gene TRBV27 combines with J gene TRBJ1-6; perhaps TRBD1 as D (6 bases). The CDR3 totals 16 residues. The V gene lost 1 base and the J gene lost 5 bases, with 12 bases spanning the gap. Germline V gene sequence: CDR1 MNHEY, CDR2 SMNVEV (reference sequence). The CDR3 loop reads CASSLWQGLDNSPLHF. CDR3 coding DNA: TGTGCCAGCAGTTTATGGCAGGGGCTAGATAATTCACCCCTCCACTTT.

The V gene is TRBV4-2, the J gene TRBJ2-5; 7 bases are shared with TRBD1. The V and J ends lost 3 bases and 1 base, in that order; junction bases with no gene match: 5. Germline CDR1 reads LGHNA; CDR2 reads YNFKEQ. This CDR3 spans 15 amino acids. DNA of the CDR3: TGTGCCAGCAGCCACCGACGGGACAGCCAAGAGACCCAGTACTTC. Amino acids: CASSHRRDSQETQYF.

The chain joins TRBV24-1 to TRBJ1-5, with D uncertain. The CDR3 spans 14 residues. Germline V gene lookup returns CDR1 KGHDR and CDR2 SFDVKD. Trimming shortened V by 4 bases and J by 7 bases, and 13 bases separated the two germline ends. This CDR3 reads CATSDSGRPQPQHF. CDR3 nucleotide sequence: TGTGCCACCAGTGACAGTGGACGTCCCCAGCCCCAGCATTTT.